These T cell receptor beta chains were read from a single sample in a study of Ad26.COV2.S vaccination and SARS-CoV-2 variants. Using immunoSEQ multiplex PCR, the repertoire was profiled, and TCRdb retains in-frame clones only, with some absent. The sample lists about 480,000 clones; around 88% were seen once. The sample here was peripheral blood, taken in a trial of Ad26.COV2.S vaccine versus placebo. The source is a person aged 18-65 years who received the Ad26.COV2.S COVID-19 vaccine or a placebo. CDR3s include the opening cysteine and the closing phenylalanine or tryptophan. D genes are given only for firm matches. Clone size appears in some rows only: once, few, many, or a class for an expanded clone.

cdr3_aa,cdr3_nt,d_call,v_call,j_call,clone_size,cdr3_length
CASSQGGRAFGSPGELFF,TGTGCCAGCAGCCAAGGCGGGAGGGCCTTTGGCTCACCCGGGGAGCTGTTTTTT,TRBD2,TRBV3-1/TRBV3-2,TRBJ2-2,NA,18
CASSFSYEQYF,TGTGCCAGCAGTTTTTCCTACGAGCAGTACTTC,NA,TRBV12-3/TRBV12-4,TRBJ2-7,NA,11
CASSLAPGTSGRFAGELFF,TGTGCCAGCAGCTTAGCGCCAGGGACTAGCGGGAGGTTCGCCGGGGAGCTGTTTTTT,TRBD2,TRBV7-9,TRBJ2-2,NA,19
CASSKEGFVRETQYF,TGTGCCAGCAGCAAAGAAGGGTTTGTCCGGGAGACCCAGTACTTC,NA,TRBV21-1,TRBJ2-5,NA,15
CASSLGLAGGADTQYF,TGTGCCAGCAGCTTGGGACTAGCGGGAGGGGCAGATACGCAGTATTTT,TRBD2,TRBV5-4,TRBJ2-3,NA,16
CASSHLWDFRNIQYF,TGCGCCAGCAGCCACCTATGGGACTTTAGAAACATTCAGTACTTC,NA,TRBV4-1,TRBJ2-4,NA,15
CSASGGTNNEQFF,TGCAGTGCTAGTGGAGGGACCAACAATGAGCAGTTCTTC,NA,TRBV20-1,TRBJ2-1,NA,13
CASSIGSSVRNEQFF,TGCGCCAGCAGTATTGGGAGCTCGGTTCGCAATGAGCAGTTCTTC,NA,TRBV5-1,TRBJ2-1,NA,15
CASSKITGTSSGDEQFF,TGTGCCAGCAGCAAAATTACCGGGACTAGCTCTGGGGATGAGCAGTTCTTC,TRBD2,TRBV9,TRBJ2-1,NA,17
CASSRVETQYF,TGTGCCAGCTCCAGGGTAGAGACCCAGTACTTC,NA,TRBV28,TRBJ2-5,NA,11
CASSGSLREGETQYF,TGTGCCAGCAGCGGGAGTTTAAGGGAGGGGGAGACCCAGTACTTC,TRBD2,TRBV2,TRBJ2-5,NA,15
CAISESSGRNAEQFF,TGTGCCATCAGTGAATCTAGCGGGAGGAATGCTGAGCAGTTCTTC,TRBD2,TRBV10-3,TRBJ2-1,NA,15
CASMGNTDTQYF,TGTGCCAGCATGGGGAACACAGATACGCAGTATTTT,NA,TRBV6-5,TRBJ2-3,NA,12
CASSFGGGETQYF,TGTGCCAGCAGCTTCGGGGGAGGCGAGACCCAGTACTTC,NA,TRBV11-3,TRBJ2-5,few,13
CASRTDRGPTEAFF,TGTGCCAGCCGAACGGACAGGGGGCCCACTGAAGCTTTCTTT,TRBD1,TRBV6-5,TRBJ1-1,NA,14
CASSLRGNTGELFF,TGTGCCAGCAGCTTACGGGGAAACACCGGGGAGCTGTTTTTT,NA,TRBV7-3,TRBJ2-2,NA,14
CASNNYGYTF,TGTGCCAGCAACAATTATGGCTACACCTTC,NA,TRBV6-5,TRBJ1-2,NA,10
CASSLGTSGAQETQYF,TGTGCCAGCAGCTTAGGGACTAGCGGGGCACAAGAGACCCAGTACTTC,TRBD2,TRBV11-2,TRBJ2-5,NA,16
CASSILQDTSGRGYTF,TGTGCCAGTAGTATACTCCAAGACACCTCAGGGCGGGGCTACACCTTC,NA,TRBV19,TRBJ1-2,NA,16
CASSADSLIHF,TGTGCCAGCAGCGCCGACAGTCTTATCCATTTT,NA,TRBV6-2/TRBV6-3,TRBJ1-5,once,11
CSVVETSKSSYNEQFF,TGCAGCGTTGTTGAGACTTCTAAAAGCTCCTACAATGAGCAGTTCTTC,NA,TRBV29-1,TRBJ2-1,NA,16
CSATGDSGNTIYF,TGCAGCGCCACAGGGGACTCTGGAAACACCATATATTTT,TRBD1,TRBV29-1,TRBJ1-3,NA,13
CATRFAMNTEAFF,TGTGCCACCCGGTTTGCGATGAACACTGAAGCTTTCTTT,NA,TRBV27,TRBJ1-1,NA,13
CASSLAGRMDEKLFF,TGCGCCAGCAGCTTGGCGGGTCGGATGGATGAAAAACTGTTTTTT,NA,TRBV5-1,TRBJ1-4,NA,15
CASSHRGLYTEAFF,TGTGCCAGCAGCCACAGGGGGCTGTACACTGAAGCTTTCTTT,TRBD1,TRBV3-1/TRBV3-2,TRBJ1-1,NA,14
CASSQAAGPGNTQYF,TGTGCCAGCAGCCAAGCGGCAGGCCCAGGGAATACGCAGTATTTT,NA,TRBV3-1/TRBV3-2,TRBJ2-3,NA,15
CASRSPRTENYGYTF,TGTGCCAGCAGATCCCCCCGGACAGAAAACTATGGCTACACCTTC,NA,TRBV7-9,TRBJ1-2,NA,15
CAISRIGELFF,TGTGCCATCAGCCGCATCGGGGAGCTGTTTTTT,NA,TRBV10-3,TRBJ2-2,NA,11
CASSTVGGSGNTIYF,TGTGCCAGCAGCACAGTTGGGGGCTCTGGAAACACCATATATTTT,NA,TRBV9,TRBJ1-3,NA,15
CASSQRMVYEQYF,TGTGCCAGCAGTCAGCGTATGGTCTACGAGCAGTACTTC,NA,TRBV28,TRBJ2-7,once,13
CASSVQATFNSPLHF,TGTGCCAGCAGCGTACAGGCAACTTTTAATTCACCCCTCCACTTT,NA,TRBV9,TRBJ1-6,once,15
CASSKAGTDYEQYF,TGTGCCAGCAGCAAAGCCGGGACAGACTACGAGCAGTACTTC,TRBD1,TRBV5-8,TRBJ2-7,NA,14
CASSILAGATDTQYF,TGTGCCAGTAGTATACTAGCGGGAGCCACAGATACGCAGTATTTT,TRBD2,TRBV19,TRBJ2-3,NA,15